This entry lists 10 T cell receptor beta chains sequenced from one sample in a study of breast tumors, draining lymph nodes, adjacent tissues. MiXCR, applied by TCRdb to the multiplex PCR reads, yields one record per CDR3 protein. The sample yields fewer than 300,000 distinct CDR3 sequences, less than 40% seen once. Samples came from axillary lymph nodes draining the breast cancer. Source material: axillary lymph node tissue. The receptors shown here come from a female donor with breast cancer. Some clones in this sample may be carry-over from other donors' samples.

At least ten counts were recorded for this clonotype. This CDR3 is CASSEQNEETQYF. The DNA of the CDR3 is TGTGCCAGCAGTGAACAGAACGAAGAGACCCAGTACTTC. J is TRBJ2-5 and V is TRBV25-1; D is ambiguous. V was pared by 2 bases and J by 3 bases, with 7 bases between. Germline values: CDR1 MGHDK, CDR2 SYGVNS. There are 13 residues in the CDR3.

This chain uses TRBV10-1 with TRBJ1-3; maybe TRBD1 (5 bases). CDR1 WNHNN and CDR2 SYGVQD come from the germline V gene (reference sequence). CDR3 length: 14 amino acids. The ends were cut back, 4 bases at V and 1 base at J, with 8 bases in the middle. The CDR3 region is CASSGGGSGNTIYF. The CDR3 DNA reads TGCGCCAGCAGTGGCGGGGGGTCTGGAAACACCATATATTTT.

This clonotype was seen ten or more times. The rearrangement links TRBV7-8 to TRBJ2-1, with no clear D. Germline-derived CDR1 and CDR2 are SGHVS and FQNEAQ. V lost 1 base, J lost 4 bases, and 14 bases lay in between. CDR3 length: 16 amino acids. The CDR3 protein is CASSLDLGRSYNEQFF. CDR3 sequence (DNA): TGTGCCAGCAGCTTAGACCTTGGCAGGTCATACAATGAGCAGTTCTTC.

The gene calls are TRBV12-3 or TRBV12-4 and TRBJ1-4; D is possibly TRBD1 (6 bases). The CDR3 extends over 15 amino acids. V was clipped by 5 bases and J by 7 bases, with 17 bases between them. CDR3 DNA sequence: TGTGCCAGCAGTCTAGGGGGACTAGCGGGTGAAAAACTGTTTTTT. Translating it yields CASSLGGLAGEKLFF.

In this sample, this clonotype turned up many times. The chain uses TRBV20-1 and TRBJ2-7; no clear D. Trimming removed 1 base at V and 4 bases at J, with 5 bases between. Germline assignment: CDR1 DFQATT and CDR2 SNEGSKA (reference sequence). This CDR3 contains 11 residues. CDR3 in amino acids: CSARVGYEQYF. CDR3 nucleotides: TGCAGTGCTAGAGTTGGTTACGAGCAGTACTTC.

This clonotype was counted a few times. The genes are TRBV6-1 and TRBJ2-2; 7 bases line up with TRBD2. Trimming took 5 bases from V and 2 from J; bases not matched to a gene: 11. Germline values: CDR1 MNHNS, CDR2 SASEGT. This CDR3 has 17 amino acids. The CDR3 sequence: CASSRLVASGNTGELFF. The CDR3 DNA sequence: TGTGCCAGCAGTCGTCTTGTCGCTAGCGGAAACACCGGGGAGCTGTTTTTT.

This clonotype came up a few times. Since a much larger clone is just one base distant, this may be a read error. DNA of the CDR3: TGCAGTGCTAGAGATCCCGGGACTGGCTCCTACGAGCAGTACTTC. Encoded protein: CSARDPGTGSYEQYF. The V call is TRBV20-1, the J call TRBJ2-7, with TRBD2 as a possible D gene (6 bases). V was clipped by 0 bases and J by 0 bases, with 12 bases between them. CDR1 DFQATT and CDR2 SNEGSKA come from the germline V gene (reference sequence). The CDR3 has 15 amino acids.

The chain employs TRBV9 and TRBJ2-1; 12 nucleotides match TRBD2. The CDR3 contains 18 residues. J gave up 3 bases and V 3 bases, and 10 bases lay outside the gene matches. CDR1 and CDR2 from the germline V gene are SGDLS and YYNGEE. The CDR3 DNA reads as TGTGCCAGCAGCGAACTACTAGCGGGAGGCCGGGGCTACAATGAGCAGTTCTTC. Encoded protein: CASSELLAGGRGYNEQFF.

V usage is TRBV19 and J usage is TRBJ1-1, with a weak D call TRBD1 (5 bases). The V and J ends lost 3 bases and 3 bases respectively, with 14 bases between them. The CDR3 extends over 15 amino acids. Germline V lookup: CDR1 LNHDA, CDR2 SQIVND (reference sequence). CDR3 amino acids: CASSMGEGIDTEAFF. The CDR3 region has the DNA TGTGCCAGTAGTATGGGGGAAGGTATTGACACTGAAGCTTTCTTT.

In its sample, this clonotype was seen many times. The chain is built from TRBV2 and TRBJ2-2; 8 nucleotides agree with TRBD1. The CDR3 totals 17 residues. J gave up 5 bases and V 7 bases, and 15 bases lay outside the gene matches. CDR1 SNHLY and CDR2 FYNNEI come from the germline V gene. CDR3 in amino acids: CASNRGQGALYTGELFF. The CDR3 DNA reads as TGTGCCAGCAATAGGGGGCAGGGGGCCTTGTATACCGGGGAGCTGTTTTTT. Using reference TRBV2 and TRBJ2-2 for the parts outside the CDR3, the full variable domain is EPEVTQTPSHQVTQMGQEVILRCVPISNHLYFYWYRQILGQKVEFLVSFYNNEISEKSEIFDDQFSVERPDGSNFTLKIRSTKLEDSAMYFCASNRGQGALYTGELFFGEGSRLTVL.